Following are 12 T cell receptor beta chains from one sample sequenced in a study of Ad26.COV2.S vaccination and SARS-CoV-2 variants. Sample treatment: roughly 18 received Ad26.COV2.S at low or high dose, single or two shots; 5 received placebo; per-sample allocation not given. Repertoires come from day 63 after the first vaccine or placebo injection. Data came from immunoSEQ multiplex PCR; TCRdb stores just in-frame clones and leaves some out. The data show around 380,000 clones, about nine tenths seen once. The sequenced sample was peripheral blood, obtained in a trial of Ad26.COV2.S vaccine versus placebo. The origin of the receptors is a person aged 18-65 years who received the Ad26.COV2.S COVID-19 vaccine or a placebo.

This chain joins TRBV19 and TRBJ2-3, with D possibly matching TRBD2 (5 bases). The CDR3 spans 16 residues. V was pared by 5 bases and J by 2 bases, with 17 bases between. The germline V gene has CDR1 LNHDA and CDR2 SQIVND (reference sequence). The CDR3 protein is CASSPLGGLFTDTQYF. The CDR3 bases are TGTGCCAGTAGTCCCTTAGGAGGACTTTTCACAGATACGCAGTATTTT.

A single count supports this clone. The chain employs TRBV7-9 and TRBJ2-1; the D gene could be TRBD1 or TRBD2 (6 bases each). The length of the CDR3 is 15 residues. Per the germline V gene, CDR1 is SEHNR and CDR2 is FQNEAQ (reference sequence). V was pared by 4 bases and J by 1 base, with 11 bases between. The CDR3 nucleotides read TGTGCCAGCAGCTCGAGGGGGGCTTCCTACAATGAGCAGTTCTTC. Protein sequence: CASSSRGASYNEQFF.

The J gene is TRBJ1-5, the V gene TRBV5-5; 9 bases match TRBD1. Germline CDR1 reads SGHKS; CDR2 reads YYEKEE (reference sequence). The V and J ends lost 3 bases and 5 bases, in that order; junction bases with no gene match: 6. The CDR3 covers 15 residues. In DNA form, the CDR3 reads TGTGCCAGCAGCTCGTACAGGGGGCCCGATCAGCCCCAGCATTTT. Residues: CASSSYRGPDQPQHF.

The chain links TRBV6-5 to TRBJ2-7; D may be TRBD2 (5 bases). The ends were cut back, 4 bases at V and 2 bases at J, with 9 bases in the middle. Germline CDR1 reads MNHEY; CDR2 reads SVGAGI. CDR3 size: 13 residues. This chain's CDR3 is CASSLGGTYEQYF. The CDR3 DNA follows: TGTGCCAGCAGTTTAGGAGGCACCTACGAGCAGTACTTC.

V is TRBV5-1 and J is TRBJ2-1; perhaps TRBD2 as D (5 bases). Trimming took 3 bases from V and 2 from J, leaving 15 bases between them. This CDR3 comprises 16 residues. Germline lookup yields CDR1 SGHRS and CDR2 YFSETQ. CDR3: CASSWRNGEPYNEQFF. The CDR3 DNA follows: TGCGCCAGCAGCTGGAGAAACGGGGAACCCTACAATGAGCAGTTCTTC.

The chain recombines TRBV7-9 with TRBJ2-7, with a weak D call TRBD1 (5 bases). The CDR3 is 15 residues long. CDR1 and CDR2 from the germline V gene are SEHNR and FQNEAQ (reference sequence). The V and J ends lost 3 bases and 4 bases respectively, with 16 bases between them. This CDR3 is CASSFESPGLYEQYF. The CDR3 coding sequence is TGTGCCAGCAGCTTTGAGAGTCCAGGGTTGTACGAGCAGTACTTC.

This clone was counted a single time. This chain uses TRBV20-1 with TRBJ2-1; D is possibly TRBD1 (5 bases). Germline-derived CDR1 and CDR2 are DFQATT and SNEGSKA (reference sequence). This CDR3 comprises 10 residues. The V end lost 6 bases, the J end lost 14 bases, and 14 bases lay between the germline ends. Here the CDR3 DNA reads TGCAGTGCCCACGACAGTGGCGAGTTCTTC. Protein sequence: CSAHDSGEFF.

This clone has a handful of counts. The V and J genes are TRBV3-1 (or the pseudogene TRBV3-2) and TRBJ2-7; TRBD2 aligns across 8 bases. Germline V lookup: CDR1 LGHDT, CDR2 YNNKEL (reference sequence). V dropped 8 bases and J dropped 6; count of bases not matched to a gene: 12. The CDR3 contains 14 residues. CDR3 region: CASGNSGAGGEQYF. The CDR3, as DNA: TGTGCCAGCGGAAATAGCGGGGCCGGGGGCGAGCAGTACTTC.

The chain combines TRBV9 with TRBJ1-2; 7 bases align to TRBD1. Germline CDR1 is SGDLS and CDR2 is YYNGEE. The CDR3 length is 15 residues. J lost 1 base, V lost 3 bases, and 6 bases had no gene match. CDR3 sequence: CASSGEDRLNYGYTF. Written as DNA, the CDR3 is TGTGCCAGCAGCGGAGAGGACAGGCTTAACTATGGCTACACCTTC.

V and J are TRBV14 and TRBJ1-1, with a tentative D call TRBD1 (5 bases). Germline CDR1 is SGHDN and CDR2 is FVKESK. This CDR3 is 19 amino acids long. The ends were cut back, 3 bases at V and 1 base at J, with 24 bases in the middle. The CDR3 reads CASSQAPRRGFGWNTEAFF. Written as DNA, the CDR3 is TGTGCCAGCAGCCAGGCACCCCGAAGGGGTTTTGGGTGGAACACTGAAGCTTTCTTT.

This sequence joins TRBV6-6 and TRBJ1-5, with TRBD1 matching 7 bases. Germline-derived CDR1 and CDR2 are MNHNY and SVGAGI (reference sequence). This CDR3 has 15 residues. The trim removed 6 bases at V and 2 bases at J, leaving 7 bases unmatched. CDR3 sequence: CASSVQGIRNQPQHF. The CDR3 bases are TGTGCCAGCAGCGTACAGGGGATACGCAATCAGCCCCAGCATTTT.

The rearrangement joins TRBV5-1 to TRBJ1-6, with 8 nucleotides matching TRBD1. The CDR3 is 18 amino acids. V dropped 1 base and J dropped 7; count of bases not matched to a gene: 13. Germline V lookup: CDR1 SGHRS, CDR2 YFSETQ. CDR3 bases: TGCGCCAGCAGCTTGAGTTATGGACAGGGCCCGGGAAATTCACCCCTCCACTTT. Amino acid sequence: CASSLSYGQGPGNSPLHF.